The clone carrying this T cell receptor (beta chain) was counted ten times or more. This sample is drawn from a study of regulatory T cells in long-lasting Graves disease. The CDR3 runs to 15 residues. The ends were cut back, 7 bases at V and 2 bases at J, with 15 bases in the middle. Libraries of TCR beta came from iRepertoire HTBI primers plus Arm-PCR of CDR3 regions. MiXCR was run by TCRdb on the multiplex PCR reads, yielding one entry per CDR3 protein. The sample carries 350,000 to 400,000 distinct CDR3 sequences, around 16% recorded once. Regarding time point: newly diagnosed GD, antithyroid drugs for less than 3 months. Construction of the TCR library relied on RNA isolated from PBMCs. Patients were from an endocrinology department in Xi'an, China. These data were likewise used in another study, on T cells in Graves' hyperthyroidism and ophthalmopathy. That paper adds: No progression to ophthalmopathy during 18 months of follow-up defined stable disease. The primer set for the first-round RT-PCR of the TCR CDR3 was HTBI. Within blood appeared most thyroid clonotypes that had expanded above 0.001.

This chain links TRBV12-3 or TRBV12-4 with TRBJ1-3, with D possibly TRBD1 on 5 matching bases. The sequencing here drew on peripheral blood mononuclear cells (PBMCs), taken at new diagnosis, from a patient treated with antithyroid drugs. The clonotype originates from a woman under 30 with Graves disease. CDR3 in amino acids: CASTRGLTAGNTIYF. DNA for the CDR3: TGTGCCAGCACCCGCGGGTTGACAGCTGGAAACACCATATATTTT.